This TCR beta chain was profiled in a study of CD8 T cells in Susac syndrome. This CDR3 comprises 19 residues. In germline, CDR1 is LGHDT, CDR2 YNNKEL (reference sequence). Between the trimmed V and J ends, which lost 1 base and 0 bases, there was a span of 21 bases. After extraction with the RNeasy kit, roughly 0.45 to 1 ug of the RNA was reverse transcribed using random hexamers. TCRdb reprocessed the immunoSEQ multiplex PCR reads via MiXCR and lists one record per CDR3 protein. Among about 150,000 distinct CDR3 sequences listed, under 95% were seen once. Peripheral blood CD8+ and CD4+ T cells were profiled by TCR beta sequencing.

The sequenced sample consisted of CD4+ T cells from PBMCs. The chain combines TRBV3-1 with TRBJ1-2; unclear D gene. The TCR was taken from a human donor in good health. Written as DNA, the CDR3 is TGTGCCAGCAGCCAAGTTACGGTCCGAGAAGGACGCCCTAACTATGGCTACACCTTC. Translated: CASSQVTVREGRPNYGYTF.